Listed below are T cell receptor beta chains from one sample, sequenced in a study of tumor-infiltrating lymphocytes in primary liver carcinoma. Each CDR3 protein gets one entry after TCRdb re-called the multiplex PCR reads with MiXCR. Here the sample spans about 310,000 distinct CDR3 sequences, roughly three fifths being singletons. The sample taken for sequencing was peripheral blood. All receptors come from a woman aged 25 to 39 with primary liver carcinoma and hepatitis B virus infection. The CDR3 runs from the conserved cysteine through the conserved F or W. Each record gives: V gene, J gene, D gene, clone size, CDR3 DNA, CDR3 protein. The D gene is left open where the match is weak. Clone sizes are given selectively: once, few, many, or a class where the clone is expanded.

TRBV6-6	TRBJ1-2	.	many	TGTGCCAGCAGTTCCGGGCGGGGAAACTATGGCTACACCTTC	CASSSGRGNYGYTF
TRBV29-1	TRBJ1-2	.	few	TGCAGCCTAGGGCCTGACGGCCGCTATGGCTACACCTTC	CSLGPDGRYGYTF
TRBV29-1	TRBJ2-5	TRBD2	.	TGCAGTGTCTCGAGACTAGCGCCTCAAGTGACCCAGTACTTC	CSVSRLAPQVTQYF
TRBV11-2	TRBJ2-2	TRBD2	many	TGTGCCAGCAGCTCGGGACTAGCGGGAACGATCGCCGGGGAGCTGTTTTTT	CASSSGLAGTIAGELFF
TRBV6-6	TRBJ1-5	.	many	TGTGCCAGCAGCCGCGACGGCAATCAGCCCCAGCATTTT	CASSRDGNQPQHF
TRBV5-5	TRBJ2-7	.	.	TGTGTCAGCAGCTTGGATCGGGCGTGCGAGCAGTACTTC	CVSSLDRACEQYF
TRBV4-1	TRBJ2-4	TRBD2	.	TGCGCCAGCAGCCAAGATCGAATACTATCGGGAGGAGAACTAACTAAAAACATTCAATACTTC	CASSQDRILSGGELTKNIQYF
TRBV6-6	TRBJ1-1	.	.	TGTGCCAGCAGCTGTAGCTCAGGGGTTTGGATGATTGAAGCTTCCTTT	CASSCSSGVWMIEASF
TRBV12-3/TRBV12-4	TRBJ2-7	.	.	TGTGCCGGCAGTCCGACAGTCTCCTACAAGCAGTACTTC	CAGSPTVSYKQYF
TRBV6-5	TRBJ2-3	TRBD2	few	TGTGCCAGCAGGAGTAGCGGGATGGGCCCAGATACGCAGTATTTT	CASRSSGMGPDTQYF
TRBV28	TRBJ1-1	.	.	TGTGCCAGCAGCGCCCCCGTGGCTGAAGCTTTCTTT	CASSAPVAEAFF
TRBV5-6	TRBJ2-5	TRBD1	few	TGTGCCAGCAGCTTTCTGAGGACAGGGGAAGAGACCCAGTACTTC	CASSFLRTGEETQYF
TRBV11-2	TRBJ2-7	.	.	TGTGCCAGTAGCTTAGAGGCGGGATGGCTCGTCGAGCAGTACTTC	CASSLEAGWLVEQYF
TRBV4-1	TRBJ2-1	TRBD2	few	TGCGCCAGCAGCCAAGAAGGGGATACTAGCGGGAGGGTCTATGAGCAGTTCTTC	CASSQEGDTSGRVYEQFF
TRBV28	TRBJ2-7	.	.	TGTGCCAGCAACTCGGAAGGCGACTGGGCCGAGCAGTACTTC	CASNSEGDWAEQYF
TRBV5-5	TRBJ2-3	TRBD2	.	TGTGCCAGCAAACGGACTAGCGTACCAGATACGCAGTATTTT	CASKRTSVPDTQYF
TRBV4-2	TRBJ2-7	.	once	TGTGCCAGCAGCCCTAACTGGGGCCCCGGGACTCCCTACGAGCAGTACTTC	CASSPNWGPGTPYEQYF
TRBV5-6	TRBJ2-7	.	.	TGTGCCAGCTGCCCAGGGTTCTACGAGCAGTACTTC	CASCPGFYEQYF
TRBV2	TRBJ1-2	.	.	TGTGCCTGCAGTGGTCAGGGCTACCATGGCTACACCTTC	CACSGQGYHGYTF
TRBV6-6	TRBJ2-1	.	.	TGTGCCAGCAGGAAGGAGGGCGGGGGCTGGTACAATGAGCAGTCCTTC	CASRKEGGGWYNEQSF
TRBV6-2/TRBV6-3	TRBJ2-1	.	.	TGTGCCAGCAGTTACGCCGGCTACGATGAGCAGTTCTTC	CASSYAGYDEQFF
TRBV11-2	TRBJ2-7	.	.	TGTGCCAGCAGCTTTCTGGCGGGATACGAGCAGTACTTC	CASSFLAGYEQYF
TRBV5-1	TRBJ2-3	.	few	TGCACCAGCAGTTCTATTTCCACAGATACGCAGTATTTT	CTSSSISTDTQYF
TRBV4-1	TRBJ1-5	.	many	TGCGCCAGCAGCCAAGATTTATCACAGCCCCAGCATTTT	CASSQDLSQPQHF
TRBV28	TRBJ2-1	.	.	TGTGCCAGCACAGGGGACACCATCTACAATGAGCAGTTCTTC	CASTGDTIYNEQFF
TRBV4-1	TRBJ1-5	TRBD1	many	TGCGCCAGCAGCCTCCGACAGGGAAAGGATCAGCCCCAGCATTTT	CASSLRQGKDQPQHF
TRBV6-6	TRBJ2-1	TRBD2	many	TGTGCCAGCAGTTACCTGGCGGGAGTGTCTAATGAGCAGTTCTTC	CASSYLAGVSNEQFF
TRBV4-3	TRBJ2-5	TRBD2	many	TGCGCCAGCAGCCACAGGGGACTAGCCCAAGAGACCCAGTACTTC	CASSHRGLAQETQYF
TRBV5-4	TRBJ2-7	.	.	TGTGCCAGCAGCTTGCTTCATGGGGACGCTGCCGAGCAGTACTTC	CASSLLHGDAAEQYF
TRBV4-3	TRBJ1-2	.	many	TGCGCCAGCAGCCAATCAAGGGGCTATGGCTACACCTTC	CASSQSRGYGYTF
TRBV4-1	TRBJ2-1	.	once	TGCGCCAGCAGCCTATCGGGACATGGGACTCTATTTGGTGAGCAGTTCTTC	CASSLSGHGTLFGEQFF
TRBV6-1	TRBJ2-4	.	few	TGTGCCAGCAGTGAGTCTAGCCGGGGGAACATTCAGTACTTC	CASSESSRGNIQYF
TRBV6-5	TRBJ1-5	.	many	TGTGCCAGCAGTCGGGTACAGGGAGGCGGTCAGCCCCAGCATTTT	CASSRVQGGGQPQHF
TRBV11-2	TRBJ2-1	TRBD2	many	TGTGCCAGCAGCGACACTAGCGGCCTCGAGCAGTTCTTC	CASSDTSGLEQFF
TRBV7-3	TRBJ2-3	.	.	TGTGCCAGCAGCTTGGTTGGGGGGGCCGGAGATACGCAGTATTTT	CASSLVGGAGDTQYF
TRBV14	TRBJ2-5	.	.	TGTGCCAGCAGCCAAGATATCGGGGTCTTGGAGACCCAGTACTTC	CASSQDIGVLETQYF
TRBV11-2	TRBJ1-6	.	many	TGTGCCAGCAGCGTGGGGGCCCCCCTCCACTTT	CASSVGAPLHF
TRBV4-1	TRBJ1-1	.	.	TGCGCCAGTAGCCAGACACGCACGAACACTGAAGCTCTCTTT	CASSQTRTNTEALF